The 30 T cell receptor beta chains reported below all come from one sample, sequenced in a study of blood T cell repertoires in COVID-19. Only in-frame clones appear in the TCRdb table, and some are missing; sequencing was by immunoSEQ multiplex PCR. The repertoire holds fewer than 250,000 clones, with less than 85% as singletons. Sequencing was carried out using PBMCs or T cells enriched from blood (not recorded which). These receptors were collected from a woman in her twenties or thirties who had recovered from COVID-19.

This clone has a count of ten or more. The sample contains more than one DNA sequence encoding this CDR3. V and J are TRBV29-1 and TRBJ2-7, with TRBD1 matching over 7 bases. The V and J ends lost 6 bases and 6 bases, in that order; junction bases with no gene match: 8. The CDR3 spans 12 residues. Germline V gene data show CDR1 as SQVTM and CDR2 as ANQGSEA. CDR3 protein: CSVEIRQGEQYF. In DNA, the CDR3 is TGCAGCGTCGAGATACGACAGGGCGAGCAGTACTTC.

The rearrangement uses TRBV29-1 and TRBJ2-1; 12 bases match TRBD2. The CDR3 extends over 17 amino acids. Germline V gives CDR1 SQVTM, CDR2 ANQGSEA. Trimming at V came to 7 bases and at J to 3 bases, leaving 13 bases not matched to a gene. The DNA of the CDR3 is TGCAGCGCCCCGACTAGCGGGAGACCCCGGGGCTACAATGAGCAGTTCTTC. This sequence encodes CSAPTSGRPRGYNEQFF.

This chain links TRBV19 with TRBJ1-1; no reliable D call. The V and J ends lost 4 bases and 0 bases respectively, with 9 bases between them. CDR1 and CDR2 (germline): LNHDA, SQIVND (reference sequence). This CDR3 has 14 residues. The CDR3 DNA reads as TGTGCCAGTAGTACCACTACACTGAACACTGAAGCTTTCTTT. Translated: CASSTTTLNTEAFF.

The rearrangement links TRBV29-1 to TRBJ2-4; 8 bases align to TRBD1. This CDR3 region has 18 residues. The V gene's germline CDR1 is SQVTM and CDR2 ANQGSEA. V lost 6 bases, J lost 0 bases, and 16 bases stayed unmatched. The DNA of the CDR3 is TGCAGCGTACAGGATCCGGGACAGGACACTATAGCCAAAAACATTCAGTACTTC. This codes for CSVQDPGQDTIAKNIQYF.

The V call is TRBV7-3, the J call TRBJ2-1; 7 bases agree with TRBD1. V was clipped by 1 base and J by 0 bases; unmatched bases: 12. Looked up from germline, CDR1 is SGHTA and CDR2 is FQGTGA. This CDR3 has 19 amino acids. The CDR3 loop is CASSLIRGYVGDSYNEQFF. CDR3 coding DNA: TGTGCCAGCAGCTTAATCAGGGGGTATGTGGGCGACTCCTACAATGAGCAGTTCTTC.

This rearrangement joins TRBV6-9 to TRBJ1-1; D might be TRBD1 (6 bases). V was cut by 5 bases and J by 5 bases, with 15 bases left in between. This CDR3 has 14 amino acids. Germline V gene lookup returns CDR1 MNHGY and CDR2 SVAAGI. The CDR3 coding sequence is TGTGCCAGCAGTCGATCTGGGACAACAACTGAAGCTTTCTTT. Its translation is CASSRSGTTTEAFF.

This rearrangement joins TRBV28 to TRBJ2-7; 12 nucleotides align to TRBD2. The CDR3 runs to 13 residues. Germline assignment: CDR1 MDHEN and CDR2 SYDVKM. In DNA form, the CDR3 reads TGTGCGATCGGGACTAGCGGGTTATACGAGCAGTACTTC. Encoded protein: CAIGTSGLYEQYF.

The rearrangement joins TRBV28 to TRBJ1-1; 8 bases are shared with TRBD1. Germline CDR1 reads MDHEN; CDR2 reads SYDVKM. The V and J ends lost 5 bases and 1 base, in that order; junction bases with no gene match: 15. This CDR3 is built from 18 residues. Here the CDR3 reads CASSPNYSDRAWNTEAFF. The CDR3, as DNA: TGTGCCAGCAGTCCCAATTACTCGGACAGGGCATGGAACACTGAAGCTTTCTTT.

The J gene is TRBJ1-1, the V gene TRBV11-2; 7 bases are shared with TRBD1. From germline, CDR1 is SGHAT and CDR2 FQNNGV. J lost 0 bases, V lost 7 bases, and 8 bases had no gene match. The CDR3 runs 15 residues. CDR3 loop: CASNMLQGMNTEAFF. CDR3 bases: TGTGCCAGCAACATGTTACAGGGGATGAACACTGAAGCTTTCTTT.

Concerning this clone: A read error may account for a junction end that differs from germline. The chain combines TRBV2 with TRBJ2-5; 9 positions match TRBD2. There are 17 residues in the CDR3. The V gene's germline CDR1 is SNHLY and CDR2 FYNNEI. CDR3 DNA sequence: TGTGCCAGCAGCGAAGGAAGGGTAGCGGGGGCCCGAGAGACCCAGTACTTC. Translation: CASSEGRVAGARETQYF. The complete variable domain, with remaining parts taken from reference TRBV2 and TRBJ2-5, reads EPEVTQTPSHQVTQMGQEVILRCVPISNHLYFYWYRQILGQKVEFLVSFYNNEISEKSEIFDDQFSVERPDGSNFTLKIRSTKLEDSAMYFCASSEGRVAGARETQYFGPGTRLLVL.

The chain recombines TRBV5-1 with TRBJ2-7; 7 nucleotides agree with TRBD2. Germline lookup yields CDR1 SGHRS and CDR2 YFSETQ. Trimming at V came to 4 bases and at J to 6 bases, leaving 10 bases not matched to a gene. The CDR3 consists of 14 residues. This CDR3 is CASSRGDGSGEQYV. CDR3 DNA sequence: TGCGCCAGCAGCCGGGGGGATGGGTCGGGCGAGCAGTACGTC.

The chain joins TRBV9 to TRBJ2-7, with 10 bases that match TRBD2. This CDR3 spans 15 amino acids. CDR1 and CDR2 from the germline V gene are SGDLS and YYNGEE. V shed 0 bases, J shed 4 bases, and the junction held 4 bases outside the gene matches. CDR3: CASSVVASGSYEQYF. CDR3 nucleotide sequence: TGTGCCAGCAGCGTAGTGGCTAGCGGGAGTTACGAGCAGTACTTC.

At least ten counts were recorded for this clone. The J gene is TRBJ1-6, the V gene TRBV3-1 (or the pseudogene TRBV3-2); D remains ambiguous. Germline values: CDR1 LGHDT, CDR2 YNNKEL (reference sequence). The V gene lost 1 base and the J gene lost 6 bases, with 4 bases spanning the gap. CDR3 length: 13 residues. For the CDR3, the DNA is TGTGCCAGCAGCCAAGCGGGTAATTCACCCCTCCACTTT. Its protein product is CASSQAGNSPLHF.

The chain joins TRBV12-3 or TRBV12-4 to TRBJ1-2, with TRBD1 matching 9 bases. CDR3 length: 13 amino acids. V dropped 6 bases and J dropped 5; count of bases not matched to a gene: 4. The CDR3 sequence: CASSAGQGYGYTF. CDR3 bases: TGTGCCAGCAGCGCGGGACAGGGTTATGGCTACACCTTC.

This chain uses TRBV5-8 with TRBJ1-5; a possible D gene is TRBD1 (6 bases). Germline CDR1 and CDR2: SGHTS and YDEGEE. The CDR3 extends over 14 amino acids. V lost 0 bases and J lost 6, with 10 bases in between. The CDR3 bases are TGTGCCAGCAGCTTGGGACAGGTTCTTCAGCCCCAGCATTTT. Its protein product is CASSLGQVLQPQHF.

This clone was recorded a few times. The chain combines TRBV6-6 with TRBJ2-3; weak D call: TRBD2 (7 bases). In germline, CDR1 is MNHNY, CDR2 SVGAGI (reference sequence). CDR3 length: 14 amino acids. V lost 5 bases and J lost 4, with 13 bases in between. As DNA, the CDR3 is TGTGCCAGCAGTCCTAGGGGGGGAGCAGATACGCAGTATTTT. This sequence encodes CASSPRGGADTQYF.

The chain employs TRBV19 and TRBJ1-2, with TRBD1 matching 8 bases. The V segment lost 5 bases and the J segment 8 bases; nucleotides outside the gene matches: 7. The germline V gene has CDR1 LNHDA and CDR2 SQIVND (reference sequence). This CDR3 comprises 13 residues. The CDR3 reads CASSPDRGQGYTF. CDR3 nucleotide sequence: TGTGCCAGTAGTCCCGACAGGGGCCAGGGCTACACCTTC.

The chain combines TRBV19 with TRBJ1-1; a weak D match, TRBD1 (5 bases). Germline V gene data show CDR1 as LNHDA and CDR2 as SQIVND (reference sequence). This CDR3 has 14 residues. Trimming left V 7 bases short and J 4 bases short, with 16 bases between. In DNA, the CDR3 is TGTGCCAGTACCCCCGGAGGGACTAGCACTGAAGCTTTCTTT. The encoded protein is CASTPGGTSTEAFF. Complete variable domain (other parts from reference TRBV19 and TRBJ1-1): DGGITQSPKYLFRKEGQNVTLSCEQNLNHDAMYWYRQDPGQGLRLIYYSQIVNDFQKGDIAEGYSVSREKKESFPLTVTSAQKNPTAFYLCASTPGGTSTEAFFGQGTRLTVV.

This rearrangement joins TRBV4-1 to TRBJ2-1, with D hard to call. Germline lookup yields CDR1 MGHRA and CDR2 YSYEKL. Trimming shortened V by 6 bases and J by 0 bases, and 12 bases separated the two germline ends. The CDR3 is made up of 15 amino acids. The CDR3 reads CASRPSLSSYNEQFF. The CDR3 DNA sequence: TGCGCCAGCAGACCCTCACTTAGCTCCTACAATGAGCAGTTCTTC.

J is TRBJ2-7 and V is TRBV3-1 (or the pseudogene TRBV3-2); 8 nucleotides align to TRBD2. The CDR3 is 14 amino acids. CDR1 and CDR2 from the germline V gene are LGHDT and YNNKEL (reference sequence). Trimming cost V 5 bases and J 4 bases; bases outside gene matches: 7. The CDR3 sequence is CASSSIAGTYEQYF. Written as DNA, the CDR3 is TGTGCCAGCAGCTCTATAGCGGGAACGTACGAGCAGTACTTC.

The chain has TRBV20-1 and TRBJ2-7; D possibly corresponds to TRBD1 (5 bases). The CDR3 covers 11 residues. Per the germline V gene, CDR1 is DFQATT and CDR2 is SNEGSKA (reference sequence). Trimming stripped 3 bases from V and 6 bases from J, with 9 bases between. The CDR3: CSASTRGEQYF. The CDR3 DNA sequence: TGCAGTGCTAGCACAAGGGGCGAGCAGTACTTC.

The rearrangement links TRBV7-8 to TRBJ2-3, with 8 bases matching TRBD2. The CDR3 is made up of 15 amino acids. Trimming removed 2 bases from V and 8 bases from J; junction bases left unmatched: 9. The V gene's germline CDR1 is SGHVS and CDR2 FQNEAQ. For the CDR3, the DNA is TGTGCCAGCAGCTTATTAGCGGGACCCGGAGTTACGCAGTATTTT. Translation gives CASSLLAGPGVTQYF.

This chain uses TRBV9 with TRBJ2-7; 11 bases line up with TRBD2. This CDR3 comprises 15 residues. J lost 4 bases, V lost 3 bases, and 6 bases had no gene match. Germline CDR1 and CDR2: SGDLS and YYNGEE. The CDR3 is CASSARLAGYYEQYF. Here the CDR3 DNA reads TGTGCCAGCAGCGCGCGACTAGCGGGATATTACGAGCAGTACTTC.

J is TRBJ1-5 and V is TRBV7-9, with D tentatively TRBD1 (5 bases). This CDR3 contains 16 residues. Germline V gene lookup returns CDR1 SEHNR and CDR2 FQNEAQ (reference sequence). With 1 base removed from V and 1 base from J, the gap between germline ends came to 11 bases. This CDR3 reads CASSLEGVGSNQPQHF. The CDR3 DNA follows: TGTGCCAGCAGCTTAGAAGGGGTCGGGAGCAATCAGCCCCAGCATTTT.

The chain couples TRBV28 to TRBJ2-1; D may be TRBD1 (6 bases). The germline V gene encodes CDR1 MDHEN and CDR2 SYDVKM. This CDR3 is built from 13 residues. Trimming removed 6 bases at V and 3 bases at J, with 9 bases between. The CDR3 sequence: CASRGASYNEQFF. CDR3 nucleotide sequence: TGTGCCAGCAGGGGGGCAAGCTACAATGAGCAGTTCTTC.

The V and J genes are TRBV7-2 and TRBJ1-5, with TRBD1 identical over 9 bases. CDR1 and CDR2 (germline): SGHTA, FQGNSA. J was trimmed by 7 bases and V by 0 bases; bases with no gene match: 7. This CDR3 is 16 amino acids long. The CDR3 coding sequence is TGTGCCAGCAGCTTAGCGGCGCAGGGGACAGGGCAGCCCCAGCATTTT. Amino acid sequence: CASSLAAQGTGQPQHF.

This clone was counted between two and nine times. The chain combines TRBV28 with TRBJ1-2, with a possible D match to TRBD1 (5 bases). Germline values: CDR1 MDHEN, CDR2 SYDVKM. V was cut by 2 bases and J by 1 base, with 8 bases left in between. The length of the CDR3 is 14 residues. CDR3 in amino acids: CASSLSRVNYGYTF. CDR3 nucleotides: TGTGCCAGCAGTTTAAGCAGGGTTAACTATGGCTACACCTTC.

This rearrangement joins TRBV25-1 to TRBJ2-5, with TRBD1 matching over 11 bases. After removal of 5 bases from V and 2 bases from J, the junction contained 10 bases not matched to a gene. Per the germline V gene, CDR1 is MGHDK and CDR2 is SYGVNS. CDR3 length: 17 residues. The DNA of the CDR3 is TGTGCCAGCAGTCGACAAAGGGGACAGGGGGAACAAGAGACCCAGTACTTC. This gives the protein CASSRQRGQGEQETQYF.

The chain uses TRBV5-1 and TRBJ2-5; 14 bases line up with TRBD2. CDR3 length: 22 residues. Trimming at V came to 4 bases and at J to 1 base, leaving 21 bases not matched to a gene. Germline V CDR1 and CDR2: SGHRS, YFSETQ. The CDR3 loop is CASSHGQGGGTSGRPTQETQYF. CDR3 sequence (DNA): TGCGCCAGCAGCCACGGACAGGGCGGGGGGACTAGCGGGAGACCAACCCAAGAGACCCAGTACTTC.

The chain has TRBV5-5 and TRBJ2-3; D perhaps matches TRBD2 (5 bases). The V and J ends lost 4 bases and 1 base respectively, with 16 bases between them. From germline, CDR1 is SGHKS and CDR2 YYEKEE (reference sequence). The CDR3 is made up of 16 amino acids. This chain's CDR3 is CASSTFPGLGTDTQYF. CDR3 nucleotide sequence: TGTGCCAGCAGCACTTTTCCGGGATTAGGCACAGATACGCAGTATTTT. The variable domain in full, with the rest retrieved from reference TRBV5-5 and TRBJ2-3, is DAGVTQSPTHLIKTRGQQVTLRCSPISGHKSVSWYQQVLGQGPQFIFQYYEKEERGRGNFPDRFSARQFPNYSSELNVNALLLGDSALYLCASSTFPGLGTDTQYFGPGTRLTVL.